A single sample is the source of the 31 T cell receptor beta chains below, sequenced in a study of a mutant IDH1 vaccine in newly diagnosed glioma. Here immunoSEQ multiplex PCR was the method, and the copy in TCRdb shows in-frame clones only, minus some. Here the sample spans roughly 35,000 clones, 80% to 90% being singletons. Time point here: baseline, week 1 (first vaccination visit). This sample's treatment: pre-vaccination baseline after standard-of-care therapy. This specimen consisted of PBMCs, obtained from a glioma patient treated with radiotherapy, temozolomide or both. The receptors derive from a woman aged 35 to 49 with glioma.

The V call is TRBV4-2, the J call TRBJ2-5; 11 bases agree with TRBD1. The trim removed 0 bases at V and 5 bases at J, leaving 5 bases unmatched. The V gene's germline CDR1 is LGHNA and CDR2 YNFKEQ. This CDR3 region has 16 residues. This chain's CDR3 is CASSQDPGTGGETQYF. DNA of the CDR3: TGTGCCAGCAGCCAAGATCCCGGGACAGGGGGGGAGACCCAGTACTTC.

V gene TRBV5-4 combines with J gene TRBJ2-7; 8 positions agree with TRBD1. The CDR3 consists of 14 residues. V lost 4 bases to trimming and J lost 2 bases; unmatched junction nucleotides: 5. CDR1 is SGHNT and CDR2 is YYREEE in the germline V gene (reference sequence). The CDR3 DNA follows: TGTGCCAGCAGCCGCGGGACAGGAACCTACGAGCAGTACTTC. Its protein product is CASSRGTGTYEQYF.

The chain recombines TRBV30 with TRBJ2-6; 16 bases are shared with TRBD2. From germline, CDR1 is GTSNPN and CDR2 SVGIG (reference sequence). The CDR3 runs 20 residues. The V segment lost 8 bases and the J segment 0 bases; nucleotides outside the gene matches: 13. The CDR3 spells CASPGLAGGRLSSGANVLTF. The CDR3 DNA is TGTGCCAGCCCGGGACTAGCGGGAGGGAGACTTAGCTCTGGGGCCAACGTCCTGACTTTC.

The chain links TRBV2 to TRBJ1-1, with D possibly matching TRBD1 (5 bases). In germline, CDR1 is SNHLY, CDR2 FYNNEI. V was trimmed by 7 bases and J by 0 bases, leaving 12 bases between them. The CDR3 covers 14 residues. This CDR3 reads CASTRRQLNTEAFF. The CDR3 DNA reads TGTGCCAGCACCCGACGACAGTTGAACACTGAAGCTTTCTTT.

The chain couples TRBV4-2 to TRBJ2-1; D is undetermined. The CDR3 consists of 11 residues. The V gene's germline CDR1 is LGHNA and CDR2 YNFKEQ. The V and J ends lost 3 bases and 5 bases respectively, with 2 bases between them. The CDR3 protein is CASSQNNEQFF. The CDR3 coding sequence is TGTGCCAGCAGCCAGAACAATGAGCAGTTCTTC.

V usage is TRBV7-9 and J usage is TRBJ2-7, with a weak D call TRBD2 (5 bases). This CDR3 is built from 13 residues. Germline CDR1 is SEHNR and CDR2 is FQNEAQ (reference sequence). The V and J ends lost 5 bases and 3 bases respectively, with 11 bases between them. The CDR3 region is CASSLGGGYEQYF. Here the CDR3 DNA reads TGTGCCAGCAGCCTCGGAGGCGGCTACGAGCAGTACTTC.

This chain joins TRBV2 and TRBJ1-5; D gene ambiguous. CDR1 and CDR2 from the germline V gene are SNHLY and FYNNEI. The CDR3 loop spans 13 amino acids. The V end lost 5 bases, the J end lost 4 bases, and 9 bases lay between the germline ends. The CDR3 loop reads CASSRRENQPQHF. CDR3 bases: TGTGCCAGCAGTAGACGAGAAAATCAGCCCCAGCATTTT.

The CDR3 here is CASSIVTDNSPLHF. Written as DNA, the CDR3 is TGTGCCAGTAGTATTGTGACAGATAATTCACCCCTCCACTTT. J is TRBJ1-6 and V is TRBV19, with D possibly matching TRBD1 (5 bases). Germline V gene sequence: CDR1 LNHDA, CDR2 SQIVND (reference sequence). This CDR3 comprises 14 residues. V lost 3 bases and J lost 5, with 8 bases in between. The variable domain in full, with the rest retrieved from reference TRBV19 and TRBJ1-6, is DGGITQSPKYLFRKEGQNVTLSCEQNLNHDAMYWYRQDPGQGLRLIYYSQIVNDFQKGDIAEGYSVSREKKESFPLTVTSAQKNPTAFYLCASSIVTDNSPLHFGNGTRLTVT.

This CDR3 reads CASSIARAYGYTF. In DNA form, the CDR3 reads TGTGCCAGTAGTATAGCAAGGGCCTATGGCTACACCTTC. The chain carries TRBV19 and TRBJ1-2; no clear D gene. Per germline, CDR1 LNHDA and CDR2 SQIVND (reference sequence). Trimming shortened V by 1 base and J by 4 bases, and 7 bases separated the two germline ends. This CDR3 spans 13 amino acids.

J is TRBJ1-2 and V is TRBV5-1; D uncertain. This CDR3 comprises 13 residues. Germline CDR1 and CDR2: SGHRS and YFSETQ. V gave up 0 bases and J gave up 8 bases, with 11 bases separating them. The CDR3 protein is CASSLAGDGGYTF. The CDR3 coding sequence is TGCGCCAGCAGCTTGGCCGGTGATGGGGGCTACACCTTC.

The chain employs TRBV5-1 and TRBJ1-2, with 7 bases matching TRBD1. This CDR3 is built from 15 residues. Germline V gene lookup returns CDR1 SGHRS and CDR2 YFSETQ. Trimming at V came to 4 bases and at J to 8 bases, leaving 14 bases not matched to a gene. DNA for the CDR3: TGCGCCAGCAGCCCCACGACAGGGACCTATGGGGGCTACACCTTC. It yields the protein CASSPTTGTYGGYTF.

The chain is built from TRBV6-5 and TRBJ2-7; no firm D call. The V and J ends lost 3 bases and 1 base respectively, with 10 bases between them. Per germline, CDR1 MNHEY and CDR2 SVGAGI. The CDR3 sequence is 14 residues long. CDR3 region: CASSYYSPSYEQYF. The CDR3 DNA is TGTGCCAGCAGTTATTACAGCCCTTCCTACGAGCAGTACTTC.

The rearrangement links TRBV4-1 to TRBJ2-7; D is unclear. The CDR3 loop spans 14 amino acids. Deletions cut 0 bases from V and 1 base from J, with 7 bases between. The germline CDR1 and CDR2 sequences are MGHRA and YSYEKL. The CDR3 sequence is CASSQEPISYEQYF. CDR3 nucleotide sequence: TGCGCCAGCAGCCAAGAACCGATATCCTACGAGCAGTACTTC.

CDR3 sequence: CASRSGLAGWETQYF. In DNA form, the CDR3 reads TGTGCAAGTCGCTCGGGACTAGCGGGTTGGGAGACCCAGTACTTC. J is TRBJ2-5 and V is TRBV12-2; the table's D gene call, TRBD2, was not cross checked with the DNA. TRBV12-2 is a pseudogene. The CDR3 totals 15 residues.

The chain recombines TRBV15 with TRBJ1-2; D call uncertain. The V gene lost 2 bases and the J gene lost 3 bases, with 25 bases spanning the gap. This CDR3 comprises 19 residues. Germline lookup yields CDR1 LNHNV and CDR2 YYDKDF (reference sequence). For the CDR3, the DNA is TGTGCCACCAGCAGATCACCGGGCCCTGACGGGCGAAGGGACTATGGCTACACCTTC. Translating it yields CATSRSPGPDGRRDYGYTF.

This clone was seen a few times. V and J are TRBV28 and TRBJ1-1, with D hard to call. This CDR3 spans 17 amino acids. The ends were cut back, 4 bases at V and 5 bases at J, with 23 bases in the middle. The germline V gene encodes CDR1 MDHEN and CDR2 SYDVKM. CDR3: CASSSYSVTRMGTEAFF. The CDR3 DNA reads TGTGCCAGCAGTTCTTACAGCGTCACCCGGATGGGGACTGAAGCTTTCTTT.

The chain joins TRBV9 to TRBJ2-1; D might be TRBD1 (6 bases). Germline V CDR1 and CDR2: SGDLS, YYNGEE. CDR3 length: 16 amino acids. Trimming left V 4 bases short and J 0 bases short, with 14 bases between. The CDR3 reads CASSPWGRTSYNEQFF. The CDR3 DNA is TGTGCCAGCAGCCCTTGGGGGCGGACCTCCTACAATGAGCAGTTCTTC.

The rearrangement links TRBV5-4 to TRBJ1-2; perhaps TRBD1 as D (6 bases). Trimming took off 3 bases at V and 4 bases at J, with 13 bases between the two ends. Per germline, CDR1 SGHNT and CDR2 YYREEE (reference sequence). The CDR3 totals 14 residues. The CDR3 DNA is TGTGCCAGCAGCTCCTGGGGGGGGGCCTATGGCTACACCTTC. Translated: CASSSWGGAYGYTF. Full variable domain (remainder filled in from reference TRBV5-4 and TRBJ1-2): ETGVTQSPTHLIKTRGQQVTLRCSSQSGHNTVSWYQQALGQGPQFIFQYYREEENGRGNFPPRFSGLQFPNYSSELNVNALELDDSALYLCASSSWGGAYGYTFGSGTRLTVV.

The V call is TRBV7-8, the J call TRBJ1-1, with unresolved D. Between the trimmed V and J ends, which lost 1 base and 2 bases, there was a span of 8 bases. The CDR3 extends over 14 amino acids. CDR1 and CDR2 from the germline V gene are SGHVS and FQNEAQ. CDR3 in amino acids: CASSLVYGNTEAFF. The CDR3 DNA is TGTGCCAGCAGCTTAGTCTATGGAAACACTGAAGCTTTCTTT.

In nucleotides, the CDR3 is TGTGCCAGCAGAAGTGGGGGAAATCTAGGCACCGGGGAGCTGTTTTTT. Translating it yields CASRSGGNLGTGELFF. The chain is built from TRBV7-8 and TRBJ2-2; perhaps D is TRBD1 or TRBD2 (5 bases each). V lost 6 bases and J 4 bases, leaving 18 bases between the germline ends. The CDR3 consists of 16 residues. Germline V gene lookup returns CDR1 SGHVS and CDR2 FQNEAQ.

The V call is TRBV11-2, the J call TRBJ2-2; tentatively, D is TRBD2 (5 bases). Trimming took 7 bases from V and 2 from J, leaving 14 bases between them. Germline V gene data show CDR1 as SGHAT and CDR2 as FQNNGV. The CDR3 has 15 residues. CDR3 amino acids: CASKYSGVNTGELFF. The CDR3 DNA reads TGTGCCAGCAAGTATTCCGGGGTCAACACCGGGGAGCTGTTTTTT.

The gene calls are TRBV5-4 and TRBJ1-2; D is possibly TRBD1 (6 bases). The ends were cut back, 2 bases at V and 2 bases at J, with 13 bases in the middle. This CDR3 spans 15 amino acids. CDR1 and CDR2 from the germline V gene are SGHNT and YYREEE (reference sequence). Here the CDR3 DNA reads TGTGCCAGCAGCTTTGGAGGACAGCGCAACTATGGCTACACCTTC. This translates into CASSFGGQRNYGYTF.

The CDR3 DNA follows: TGTGCCAGCAGGCCTCATAGCGGGTTTGGTGGCACCATATATTTT. Its translation is CASRPHSGFGGTIYF. The V and J genes are TRBV28 and TRBJ1-3; D remains unclear. The V end was cut by 6 bases, the J end by 9 bases, with 21 bases between. The CDR3 covers 15 residues. The germline V gene has CDR1 MDHEN and CDR2 SYDVKM.

The CDR3 DNA follows: TGTGCCAGATCGGGCCCTTCCAGATCTAGCAATCAGCCCCAGCATTTT. Its translation: CARSGPSRSSNQPQHF. The V call is TRBV6-4, the J call TRBJ1-5; D is ambiguous. Per germline, CDR1 MRHNA and CDR2 SNTAGT. V lost 9 bases and J 0 bases, leaving 18 bases between the germline ends. This CDR3 contains 16 residues.

The chain is built from TRBV5-1 and TRBJ2-1; 10 nucleotides agree with TRBD2. The CDR3 loop spans 15 amino acids. The germline V gene has CDR1 SGHRS and CDR2 YFSETQ. V lost 4 bases, J lost 4 bases, and 5 bases stayed unmatched. Written as DNA, the CDR3 is TGCGCCAGCAGCGCGGGACTAGCGACATACAATGAGCAGTTCTTC. Translation: CASSAGLATYNEQFF.

The J gene is TRBJ2-3, the V gene TRBV4-1; 9 bases fit TRBD2. This CDR3 is 15 amino acids long. The V segment lost 0 bases and the J segment 4 bases; nucleotides outside the gene matches: 2. Germline values: CDR1 MGHRA, CDR2 YSYEKL. The CDR3 DNA is TGCGCCAGCAGCCAAGAGGGACTAGCCCCAGATACGCAGTATTTT. Protein sequence: CASSQEGLAPDTQYF.

This chain connects TRBV7-2 to TRBJ1-5; a possible D gene is TRBD1 (5 bases). The length of the CDR3 is 14 residues. Trimming cost V 6 bases and J 4 bases, with 13 bases left between them. CDR1 and CDR2 (germline): SGHTA, FQGNSA. CDR3 nucleotide sequence: TGTGCCAGCAGAACTTTGGGGCGGAATCAGCCCCAGCATTTT. Translating it yields CASRTLGRNQPQHF.

This clone occurred a few times. DNA for the CDR3: TGCGCCAGCAGCTTGACAGGTAGCTCTGGGGCCAACGTCCTGACTTTC. Its protein product is CASSLTGSSGANVLTF. The chain couples TRBV5-1 to TRBJ2-6; a possible D gene is TRBD1 (5 bases). This CDR3 contains 16 residues. Germline V gives CDR1 SGHRS, CDR2 YFSETQ. The ends were cut back, 1 base at V and 0 bases at J, with 8 bases in the middle. Complete variable domain (other parts from reference TRBV5-1 and TRBJ2-6): KAGVTQTPRYLIKTRGQQVTLSCSPISGHRSVSWYQQTPGQGLQFLFEYFSETQRNKGNFPGRFSGRQFSNSRSEMNVSTLELGDSALYLCASSLTGSSGANVLTFGAGSRLTVL.

V and J are TRBV15 and TRBJ1-2; D uncertain. Trimming shortened V by 5 bases and J by 0 bases, and 4 bases separated the two germline ends. There are 12 residues in the CDR3. Germline CDR1 LNHNV, CDR2 YYDKDF (reference sequence). The CDR3 loop reads CATSPSNYGYTF. DNA of the CDR3: TGTGCCACCAGCCCGTCTAACTATGGCTACACCTTC.

The V gene is TRBV5-1, the J gene TRBJ2-4; D unresolved. Trimming took off 1 base at V and 5 bases at J, with 10 bases between the two ends. The CDR3 is 14 residues long. CDR1 is SGHRS, CDR2 YFSETQ, per germline. Here the CDR3 DNA reads TGCGCCAGCAGCTTGTGGGGTGGGGAAAACATTCAGTACTTC. Its protein product is CASSLWGGENIQYF.

The chain joins TRBV27 to TRBJ2-7; a possible D gene is TRBD2 (5 bases). The CDR3 is made up of 19 amino acids. The V and J ends lost 7 bases and 0 bases respectively, with 28 bases between them. CDR1 is MNHEY and CDR2 is SMNVEV in the germline V gene (reference sequence). The CDR3 loop is CASIFLRWFEKRSSYEQYF. The CDR3 DNA is TGTGCCAGCATTTTCCTCAGGTGGTTTGAGAAGCGGAGCTCCTACGAGCAGTACTTC.